The 24 T cell receptor beta chains reported below all come from one sample, sequenced in a study of CD8+ T cells in alopecia areata. Extracted RNA was reverse transcribed into cDNA, the sequencing template. Clones were sequenced by immunoSEQ multiplex PCR, and TCRdb holds only the in-frame ones, with some missing. Among 160,000 or so clones listed, approximately 65% were seen once. Treatment indicated: oral pan-JAK inhibitor, 5-10 mg twice daily. This material consisted of CD4+ T cells sorted from blood, taken at week 4, from a patient treated with tofacitinib. These receptors were obtained from a human donor with alopecia areata.

The chain is built from TRBV7-2 and TRBJ1-1, with a possible D match to TRBD1 (5 bases). Trimming shortened V by 6 bases and J by 4 bases, and 15 bases separated the two germline ends. CDR1 is SGHTA and CDR2 is FQGNSA in the germline V gene. This CDR3 region has 14 residues. CDR3 region: CASSPFREITEAFF. The CDR3 DNA reads as TGTGCCAGCAGTCCATTCAGGGAGATCACTGAAGCTTTCTTT.

The chain uses TRBV11-2 and TRBJ2-1; either TRBD1 or TRBD2 may fit D (5 bases each). Germline CDR1 and CDR2: SGHAT and FQNNGV. V was clipped by 4 bases and J by 1 base, with 14 bases between them. CDR3 size: 16 residues. The CDR3 loop reads CASSSRTGLSYNEQFF. CDR3 in DNA: TGTGCCAGCAGCTCCCGGACGGGGCTATCCTACAATGAGCAGTTCTTC. The full variable domain, with the rest looked up from reference TRBV11-2 and TRBJ2-1, is EAGVAQSPRYKIIEKRQSVAFWCNPISGHATLYWYQQILGQGPKLLIQFQNNGVVDDSQLPKDRFSAERLKGVDSTLKIQPAKLEDSAVYLCASSSRTGLSYNEQFFGPGTRLTVL.

This clone was seen only once. The chain employs TRBV29-1 and TRBJ2-1; D uncertain. CDR1 is SQVTM, CDR2 ANQGSEA, per germline. V was clipped by 7 bases and J by 4 bases, with 5 bases between them. The CDR3 has 10 residues. The CDR3 DNA follows: TGCAGCGGGAGTTACAATGAGCAGTTCTTC. Protein sequence: CSGSYNEQFF.

This clone was observed a single time. The chain recombines TRBV29-1 with TRBJ2-3; 8 positions match TRBD1. The V gene end was trimmed by 6 bases and the J gene end by 3 bases; junction bases not matched to a gene: 8. This CDR3 has 14 residues. From germline, CDR1 is SQVTM and CDR2 ANQGSEA. CDR3 in DNA: TGCAGCGTAGATCCCGGGACAGGTACAGATACGCAGTATTTT. It codes for CSVDPGTGTDTQYF.

This sequence joins TRBV13 and TRBJ2-5, with 13 bases matching TRBD2. V was clipped by 6 bases and J by 4 bases; unmatched bases: 5. From germline, CDR1 is PRHDT and CDR2 FYEKMQ (reference sequence). This CDR3 is built from 15 residues. The CDR3 DNA reads as TGTGCCAGCAGACTAGCGGGGGGGCCTCGAGAGACCCAGTACTTC. This encodes CASRLAGGPRETQYF.

CDR3 in DNA: TGTGCCAGCAGCGTCGGGACTAGCGGGGGTTACGAGCAGTACTTC. It specifies CASSVGTSGGYEQYF. This sequence joins TRBV9 and TRBJ2-7, with 14 bases fitting TRBD2. CDR3 length: 15 amino acids. Germline values: CDR1 SGDLS, CDR2 YYNGEE. With 2 bases clipped from V and 4 bases from J, the junction kept 2 bases outside the gene matches.

This chain uses TRBV19 with TRBJ2-1; 10 positions match TRBD2. Germline CDR1 reads LNHDA; CDR2 reads SQIVND (reference sequence). This CDR3 is 13 amino acids long. V was clipped by 9 bases and J by 6 bases; unmatched bases: 5. As DNA, the CDR3 is TGTGCCAGCGGGACTAGCGTGGCCAATGAGCAGTTCTTC. It is translated as CASGTSVANEQFF.

V gene TRBV11-2 combines with J gene TRBJ1-1; 9 positions agree with TRBD1. V lost 2 bases and J lost 4; bases outside the gene matches: 8. The germline CDR1 and CDR2 sequences are SGHAT and FQNNGV. This CDR3 has 16 amino acids. In nucleotides, the CDR3 is TGTGCCAGCAGCTTACTTACAGGGGGCGAGGGCACTGAAGCTTTCTTT. Encoded protein: CASSLLTGGEGTEAFF. The full variable domain, in which reference TRBV11-2 and TRBJ1-1 provide the parts outside the CDR3, is EAGVAQSPRYKIIEKRQSVAFWCNPISGHATLYWYQQILGQGPKLLIQFQNNGVVDDSQLPKDRFSAERLKGVDSTLKIQPAKLEDSAVYLCASSLLTGGEGTEAFFGQGTRLTVV.

The rearrangement joins TRBV25-1 to TRBJ2-1, with TRBD2 matching 11 bases. Germline-derived CDR1 and CDR2 are MGHDK and SYGVNS. Losses at the gene ends were 3 bases for V and 9 bases for J; bases not matched to a gene: 7. This CDR3 is 15 amino acids long. DNA of the CDR3: TGTGCCAGCAGTGAGTTAGCGGGGGGGCAGAGTGAGCAGTTCTTC. Its translation: CASSELAGGQSEQFF.

This sequence joins TRBV4-2 and TRBJ1-1; D unclear. V lost 1 base, J lost 1 base, and 10 bases lay in between. Per the germline V gene, CDR1 is LGHNA and CDR2 is YNFKEQ. The CDR3 totals 15 residues. CDR3 nucleotides: TGTGCCAGCAGCCAAGGGCCTGAAGGGAACACTGAAGCTTTCTTT. Translating it yields CASSQGPEGNTEAFF.

The rearrangement joins TRBV29-1 to TRBJ2-3; tentatively, D is TRBD1 or TRBD2 (7 bases each). Germline loops: CDR1 SQVTM, CDR2 ANQGSEA. The CDR3 spans 13 residues. The CDR3: CRPGGACTDTQYF. The CDR3 DNA follows: TGCAGACCAGGGGGGGCTTGCACAGATACGCAGTATTTT.

This clone was seen just once. J is TRBJ2-3 and V is TRBV30; tentative D call: TRBD1 (6 bases). The V end lost 8 bases, the J end lost 3 bases, and 15 bases lay between the germline ends. Germline CDR1 GTSNPN, CDR2 SVGIG (reference sequence). This CDR3 comprises 13 residues. The DNA for the CDR3 is TGTGCCCAATCCGGGCAGGGGACAGATACGCAGTATTTT. Residues: CAQSGQGTDTQYF. Full variable domain (remainder filled in from reference TRBV30 and TRBJ2-3): SQTIHQWPATLVQPVGSPLSLECTVEGTSNPNLYWYRQAAGRGLQLLFYSVGIGQISSEVPQNLSASRPQDRQFILSSKKLLLSDSGFYLCAQSGQGTDTQYFGPGTRLTVL.

The chain employs TRBV7-2 and TRBJ2-3; tentatively, D is TRBD2 (7 bases). V lost 0 bases to trimming and J lost 0 bases, with 13 bases between them. Germline CDR1 SGHTA, CDR2 FQGNSA. The CDR3 extends over 17 amino acids. CDR3 sequence reads: CASSLALRGRSTDTQYF. The CDR3 DNA follows: TGTGCCAGCAGCTTAGCGCTGCGGGGGCGGAGCACAGATACGCAGTATTTT.

The chain recombines TRBV25-1 with TRBJ1-6; D unclear. Germline V CDR1 and CDR2: MGHDK, SYGVNS. With 1 base removed from V and 5 bases from J, the gap between germline ends came to 9 bases. CDR3 length equals 15 residues. CDR3 sequence (DNA): TGTGCCAGCAGTGAATGGAAGTCCAATAATTCACCCCTCCACTTT. It yields the protein CASSEWKSNNSPLHF.

The rearrangement uses TRBV29-1 and TRBJ2-7; 9 bases agree with TRBD2. The CDR3 length is 12 residues. The V gene end was trimmed by 7 bases and the J gene end by 5 bases; junction bases not matched to a gene: 6. Germline V gene lookup returns CDR1 SQVTM and CDR2 ANQGSEA. The CDR3 region has the DNA TGCAGCGCATCTAGCGGGGAGGACGAGCAGTACTTC. Translated, it gives CSASSGEDEQYF.

The chain uses TRBV2 and TRBJ2-1; 7 bases agree with TRBD1. The CDR3 is 15 amino acids. With 5 bases clipped from V and 0 bases from J, the junction kept 4 bases outside the gene matches. The germline V gene has CDR1 SNHLY and CDR2 FYNNEI. CDR3 sequence reads: CASSHRDSSYNEQFF. The CDR3 DNA reads TGTGCCAGCAGTCACCGGGACAGCTCCTACAATGAGCAGTTCTTC.

This chain uses TRBV9 with TRBJ2-5; unclear D gene. Germline assignment: CDR1 SGDLS and CDR2 YYNGEE. The CDR3 consists of 16 residues. V was pared by 2 bases and J by 1 base, with 15 bases between. The CDR3 DNA is TGTGCCAGCAGCGTCGCAGTAGAGGTGGCCCAAGAGACCCAGTACTTC. Encoded protein: CASSVAVEVAQETQYF. The full variable domain, its missing parts supplied by reference TRBV9 and TRBJ2-5, is DSGVTQTPKHLITATGQRVTLRCSPRSGDLSVYWYQQSLDQGLQFLIQYYNGEERAKGNILERFSAQQFPDLHSELNLSSLELGDSALYFCASSVAVEVAQETQYFGPGTRLLVL.

V usage is TRBV5-1 and J usage is TRBJ2-6, with D possibly matching TRBD1 (5 bases). CDR3 size: 18 residues. Germline V CDR1 and CDR2: SGHRS, YFSETQ. Trimming left V 1 base short and J 0 bases short, with 14 bases between. The CDR3 bases are TGCGCCAGCAGCTTGACAACAGGAATAGGCTCTGGGGCCAACGTCCTGACTTTC. It translates to CASSLTTGIGSGANVLTF.

This chain uses TRBV20-1 with TRBJ2-5; D is uncertain. The CDR3 spans 11 residues. V shed 3 bases and J shed 8 bases, with 10 bases lying between them. The germline V gene encodes CDR1 DFQATT and CDR2 SNEGSKA (reference sequence). The CDR3: CSARWGFTQYF. The CDR3, as DNA: TGCAGTGCTAGGTGGGGTTTCACCCAGTACTTC.

The CDR3 region has the DNA TGTGCCAGCAGCCAATCTAGAAACACTGAAGCTTTCTTT. This sequence encodes CASSQSRNTEAFF. This chain uses TRBV14 with TRBJ1-1; D ambiguous. This CDR3 is built from 13 residues. The germline V gene encodes CDR1 SGHDN and CDR2 FVKESK. Trimming took off 2 bases at V and 2 bases at J, with 6 bases between the two ends.

The chain recombines TRBV29-1 with TRBJ2-5, with 13 bases identical to TRBD2. Germline-derived CDR1 and CDR2 are SQVTM and ANQGSEA. V shed 5 bases and J 4 bases; nucleotides not matched to a gene: 10. CDR3 length: 16 residues. The CDR3 is CSVPRGLAGSGETQYF. DNA for the CDR3: TGCAGCGTTCCCAGGGGACTAGCGGGGTCAGGAGAGACCCAGTACTTC.

The chain has TRBV9 and TRBJ1-2, with D perhaps TRBD1 (5 bases). Between the trimmed V and J ends, which lost 0 bases and 2 bases, there was a span of 5 bases. The CDR3 loop spans 13 amino acids. Germline-derived CDR1 and CDR2 are SGDLS and YYNGEE. CDR3 sequence: CASSVGTNYGYTF. The CDR3 coding sequence is TGTGCCAGCAGCGTAGGGACAAACTATGGCTACACCTTC.

This chain links TRBV30 with TRBJ1-5, with D perhaps matching TRBD1 (6 bases). Germline lookup yields CDR1 GTSNPN and CDR2 SVGIG (reference sequence). This CDR3 has 13 amino acids. The V and J ends lost 7 bases and 3 bases respectively, with 13 bases between them. The CDR3 reads CASRQDANQPQHF. The CDR3 DNA follows: TGTGCCTCAAGACAGGACGCCAATCAGCCCCAGCATTTT.

This clone was recorded once. V and J are TRBV7-9 and TRBJ1-6, with TRBD1 identical over 8 bases. This CDR3 has 15 amino acids. V lost 3 bases, J lost 6 bases, and 4 bases stayed unmatched. The germline V gene has CDR1 SEHNR and CDR2 FQNEAQ (reference sequence). CDR3 coding DNA: TGTGCCAGCAGCTTCGGGACAGGAGGTAATTCACCCCTCCACTTT. This translates into CASSFGTGGNSPLHF.